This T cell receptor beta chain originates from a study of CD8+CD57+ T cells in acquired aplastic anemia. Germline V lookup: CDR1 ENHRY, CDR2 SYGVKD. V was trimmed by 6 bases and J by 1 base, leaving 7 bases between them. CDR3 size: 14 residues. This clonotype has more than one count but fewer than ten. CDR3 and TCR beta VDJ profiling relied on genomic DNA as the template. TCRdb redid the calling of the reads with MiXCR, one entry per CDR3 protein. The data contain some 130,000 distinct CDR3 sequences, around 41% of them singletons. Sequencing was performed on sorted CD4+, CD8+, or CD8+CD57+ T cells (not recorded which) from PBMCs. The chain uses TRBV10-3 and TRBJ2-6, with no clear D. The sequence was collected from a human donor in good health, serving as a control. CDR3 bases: TGTGCCATCAGAAGGGATTCTGGGGCCAACGTCCTGACTTTC. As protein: CAIRRDSGANVLTF.